These 27 T cell receptor beta chains were all obtained from the same sample, sequenced in a study of blood T cell repertoires in COVID-19. Clones were read by immunoSEQ multiplex PCR, and TCRdb kept only the in-frame ones, dropping some. The sample lists about 330,000 clones, 65% to 85% occurring once. The sequenced sample was peripheral blood. These TCRs come from a woman between 50 and 59 years old with acute or convalescent COVID-19.

DNA for the CDR3: TGTGCCAGCAGTGTCTCCGGGACAGGTTTGGGCTACACCTTC. As protein: CASSVSGTGLGYTF. The chain employs TRBV27 and TRBJ1-2; 8 bases line up with TRBD1. With 5 bases clipped from V and 8 bases from J, the junction kept 10 bases outside the gene matches. The CDR3 consists of 14 residues. CDR1 and CDR2 from the germline V gene are MNHEY and SMNVEV (reference sequence).

This clone was detected only once. In the same sample, other DNA sequences code for this CDR3. The chain links TRBV5-6 to TRBJ1-2; no reliable D call. This CDR3 has 13 amino acids. Deletions cut 4 bases from V and 4 bases from J, with 11 bases between. The germline CDR1 and CDR2 sequences are SGHDT and YYEEEE. This CDR3 reads CASSLGELYGYTF. The CDR3 DNA reads as TGTGCCAGCAGCCTAGGAGAACTCTATGGCTACACCTTC. Full variable domain (rest looked up from reference TRBV5-6 and TRBJ1-2): DAGVTQSPTHLIKTRGQQVTLRCSPKSGHDTVSWYQQALGQGPQFIFQYYEEEERQRGNFPDRFSGHQFPNYSSELNVNALLLGDSALYLCASSLGELYGYTFGSGTRLTVV.

V gene TRBV6-4 combines with J gene TRBJ1-1; 9 bases are a match to TRBD1. Germline assignment: CDR1 MRHNA and CDR2 SNTAGT. The CDR3 sequence is 14 residues long. V lost 2 bases to trimming and J lost 4 bases; unmatched junction nucleotides: 2. The CDR3 loop reads CASSDRGQGTEAFF. The CDR3 nucleotides read TGTGCCAGCAGTGACCGGGGACAGGGCACTGAAGCTTTCTTT.

The genes are TRBV5-6 and TRBJ1-1; 8 bases agree with TRBD1. The CDR3 contains 12 residues. Losses at the gene ends were 4 bases for V and 11 bases for J; bases not matched to a gene: 7. Looked up from germline, CDR1 is SGHDT and CDR2 is YYEEEE. As DNA, the CDR3 is TGTGCCAGCAGCCTAGGACAGGGTAGGGCTTTCTTT. As protein: CASSLGQGRAFF.

This clone appeared a few times. The genes are TRBV13 and TRBJ2-5, with a possible D match to TRBD1 (6 bases). Germline V lookup: CDR1 PRHDT, CDR2 FYEKMQ (reference sequence). With 5 bases removed from V and 1 base from J, the gap between germline ends came to 11 bases. This CDR3 spans 14 amino acids. CDR3 bases: TGTGCCAGCAGCCTGAGGACAGCCCAAGAGACCCAGTACTTC. It codes for CASSLRTAQETQYF.

The V and J genes are TRBV5-1 and TRBJ1-2; tentative D call: TRBD1 (5 bases). Germline CDR1 is SGHRS and CDR2 is YFSETQ. V lost 4 bases and J lost 7, with 23 bases in between. This CDR3 has 16 residues. The CDR3, as DNA: TGCGCCAGCAGCGGCCCCCCTCTCCCAGGGTCGTCTGGCTACACCTTC. As protein: CASSGPPLPGSSGYTF.

V usage is TRBV7-9 and J usage is TRBJ1-1; D possibly corresponds to TRBD1 (6 bases). This CDR3 contains 16 residues. The germline V gene encodes CDR1 SEHNR and CDR2 FQNEAQ (reference sequence). V gave up 6 bases and J gave up 1 base, with 18 bases separating them. CDR3 protein: CASSDLEGRGNTEAFF. The CDR3 DNA is TGTGCCAGCAGTGACCTCGAGGGCAGGGGGAACACTGAAGCTTTCTTT. Together with reference TRBV7-9 and TRBJ1-1, the CDR3 gives the full variable domain: DTGVSQNPRHKITKRGQNVTFRCDPISEHNRLYWYRQTLGQGPEFLTYFQNEAQLEKSRLLSDRFSAERPKGSFSTLEIQRTEQGDSAMYLCASSDLEGRGNTEAFFGQGTRLTVV.

The chain has TRBV3-1 (or the pseudogene TRBV3-2) and TRBJ2-7; TRBD2 matches at 8 bases. V shed 5 bases and J 5 bases; nucleotides not matched to a gene: 8. Germline V lookup: CDR1 LGHDT, CDR2 YNNKEL (reference sequence). The CDR3 covers 14 residues. The CDR3 sequence is CASSFSGRLDEQYF. The CDR3, as DNA: TGTGCCAGCAGCTTCAGCGGGAGACTCGACGAGCAGTACTTC.

The chain carries TRBV2 and TRBJ2-7; the match to TRBD1 covers 9 bases. The length of the CDR3 is 12 residues. J lost 3 bases, V lost 8 bases, and 2 bases had no gene match. In germline, CDR1 is SNHLY, CDR2 FYNNEI. CDR3 nucleotides: TGTGCCAGCGGGGACAGGGACTACGAGCAGTACGTC. Encoded protein: CASGDRDYEQYV.

The genes are TRBV2 and TRBJ1-3, with D unresolved. Trimming removed 10 bases at V and 0 bases at J, with 19 bases between. The CDR3 covers 16 residues. In germline, CDR1 is SNHLY, CDR2 FYNNEI. DNA for the CDR3: TGTGCCATCTCCGCTACCGACATTCTCTCTGGAAACACCATATATTTT. Protein: CAISATDILSGNTIYF.

This clone appeared a single time. The V gene is TRBV29-1, the J gene TRBJ1-2; D not resolved. Trimming removed 3 bases from V and 8 bases from J, with 10 bases in between. The CDR3 runs to 11 residues. Germline V gene data show CDR1 as SQVTM and CDR2 as ANQGSEA. The chain's CDR3 is CSVESERGYTF. The CDR3 bases are TGCAGCGTTGAGTCGGAGAGGGGCTACACCTTC.

The CDR3 sequence: CASSLDGGSEAFF. CDR3 DNA: TGCGCCAGCAGCTTGGATGGGGGCAGTGAAGCTTTCTTT. J is TRBJ1-1 and V is TRBV5-1, with D possibly TRBD1 on 6 matching bases. Deletions cut 0 bases from V and 7 bases from J, with 10 bases between. The CDR3 runs to 13 residues. CDR1 and CDR2 (germline): SGHRS, YFSETQ.

The V and J genes are TRBV5-8 and TRBJ2-3; 9 bases match TRBD1. Trimming removed 5 bases from V and 5 bases from J; junction bases left unmatched: 12. Germline CDR1 SGHTS, CDR2 YDEGEE. This CDR3 is built from 16 residues. CDR3 protein: CASRYWDRVRKDTQYF. CDR3 in DNA: TGTGCCAGCAGGTACTGGGACAGGGTAAGGAAAGATACGCAGTATTTT.

V usage is TRBV13 and J usage is TRBJ1-6; perhaps TRBD1 as D (5 bases). The CDR3 contains 16 residues. With 5 bases removed from V and 10 bases from J, the gap between germline ends came to 21 bases. From germline, CDR1 is PRHDT and CDR2 FYEKMQ (reference sequence). The CDR3: CASSRTAGGVRSPLHF. CDR3 nucleotides: TGTGCCAGCAGCAGGACCGCCGGGGGGGTGCGATCACCCCTCCACTTT.

This chain links TRBV2 with TRBJ1-2, with TRBD1 matching over 7 bases. The V segment lost 6 bases and the J segment 2 bases; nucleotides outside the gene matches: 3. In germline, CDR1 is SNHLY, CDR2 FYNNEI. The CDR3 is made up of 13 amino acids. This CDR3 reads CASRVGQNYGYTF. The CDR3 coding sequence is TGTGCCAGCAGGGTGGGACAGAACTATGGCTACACCTTC.

The chain joins TRBV5-6 to TRBJ2-5, with D unresolved. The germline V gene has CDR1 SGHDT and CDR2 YYEEEE. This CDR3 has 13 amino acids. Trimming pared 0 bases from V and 5 bases from J, leaving 8 bases between. The CDR3 loop reads CASSLGALETQYF. CDR3 coding DNA: TGTGCCAGCAGCTTGGGAGCCTTGGAGACCCAGTACTTC.

The rearrangement joins TRBV5-1 to TRBJ2-2; no reliable D call. CDR1 SGHRS and CDR2 YFSETQ come from the germline V gene. The CDR3 length is 14 residues. Trimming removed 1 base at V and 0 bases at J, with 4 bases between. CDR3 nucleotide sequence: TGCGCCAGCAGCTTGACAGCGAACACCGGGGAGCTGTTTTTT. Translated, it gives CASSLTANTGELFF. Based on the CDR3 plus reference TRBV5-1 and TRBJ2-2, the full variable domain is KAGVTQTPRYLIKTRGQQVTLSCSPISGHRSVSWYQQTPGQGLQFLFEYFSETQRNKGNFPGRFSGRQFSNSRSEMNVSTLELGDSALYLCASSLTANTGELFFGEGSRLTVL.

The DNA of the CDR3 is TGTGCCACCAGCAGAGTCTCTACTCTATATGGCTACACCTTC. Residues: CATSRVSTLYGYTF. The chain recombines TRBV15 with TRBJ1-2; D uncertain. The CDR3 runs to 14 residues. From germline, CDR1 is LNHNV and CDR2 YYDKDF (reference sequence). The V and J ends lost 1 base and 5 bases respectively, with 11 bases between them. Supplemented by reference TRBV15 and TRBJ1-2, the full variable domain reads DAMVIQNPRYQVTQFGKPVTLSCSQTLNHNVMYWYQQKSSQAPKLLFHYYDKDFNNEADTPDNFQSRRPNTSFCFLDIRSPGLGDTAMYLCATSRVSTLYGYTFGSGTRLTVV.

The rearrangement uses TRBV3-1 (or the pseudogene TRBV3-2) and TRBJ1-2, with TRBD1 identical over 9 bases. The CDR3 is 14 residues long. Germline CDR1 reads LGHDT; CDR2 reads YNNKEL (reference sequence). V was pared by 4 bases and J by 5 bases, with 5 bases of the junction left unmatched. This chain's CDR3 is CASSLPGTGYGYTF. The CDR3 nucleotides read TGTGCCAGCAGCCTTCCCGGGACAGGGTATGGCTACACCTTC.

V usage is TRBV9 and J usage is TRBJ1-1, with D hard to call. Germline assignment: CDR1 SGDLS and CDR2 YYNGEE. V dropped 0 bases and J dropped 1 base, with 4 bases sitting between them. The CDR3 totals 13 residues. Here the CDR3 DNA reads TGTGCCAGCAGCGTAGTCAGGAACACTGAAGCTTTCTTT. This encodes CASSVVRNTEAFF. The full variable domain, with the rest looked up from reference TRBV9 and TRBJ1-1, is DSGVTQTPKHLITATGQRVTLRCSPRSGDLSVYWYQQSLDQGLQFLIQYYNGEERAKGNILERFSAQQFPDLHSELNLSSLELGDSALYFCASSVVRNTEAFFGQGTRLTVV.

The rearrangement joins TRBV19 to TRBJ2-5; a possible D gene is TRBD1 (5 bases). V was clipped by 1 base and J by 3 bases, with 9 bases between them. There are 14 residues in the CDR3. Germline CDR1 LNHDA, CDR2 SQIVND (reference sequence). The CDR3 DNA follows: TGTGCCAGTAGTATAGTGAAGGACAAAGAGACCCAGTACTTC. Protein: CASSIVKDKETQYF.

The chain is built from TRBV30 and TRBJ2-1; D is uncertain. V lost 2 bases and J lost 8, with 13 bases in between. The CDR3 length is 13 residues. CDR1 GTSNPN and CDR2 SVGIG come from the germline V gene (reference sequence). CDR3 sequence (DNA): TGTGCCTGGAGTTCATTGGCGAGCGATGAGCAGTTCTTC. Translation: CAWSSLASDEQFF.

This clone showed up just once. The rearrangement links TRBV3-1 (or the pseudogene TRBV3-2) to TRBJ2-5; the match to TRBD2 covers 7 bases. After removal of 3 bases from V and 5 bases from J, the junction contained 6 bases not matched to a gene. CDR3 length: 14 residues. Germline CDR1 LGHDT, CDR2 YNNKEL (reference sequence). This CDR3 reads CASSHQLGGETQYF. CDR3 coding DNA: TGTGCCAGCAGCCATCAACTGGGAGGGGAGACCCAGTACTTC.

V usage is TRBV25-1 and J usage is TRBJ1-2; D is undetermined. V lost 1 base, J lost 4 bases, and 13 bases lay in between. CDR1 is MGHDK, CDR2 SYGVNS, per germline. The CDR3 consists of 15 residues. CDR3 nucleotides: TGTGCCAGCAGTGAATTCCAGGAACAGCTCTATGGCTACACCTTC. Translation: CASSEFQEQLYGYTF.

The chain links TRBV19 to TRBJ1-1, with TRBD1 matching over 9 bases. CDR3 length: 15 residues. Trimming took 9 bases from V and 4 from J; bases not matched to a gene: 12. The germline V gene has CDR1 LNHDA and CDR2 SQIVND (reference sequence). CDR3 DNA: TGTGCCAGGAATACACAGGGGGCGCTGGGCACTGAAGCTTTCTTT. It translates to CARNTQGALGTEAFF.

The chain employs TRBV13 and TRBJ1-1; 8 bases match TRBD1. The germline gives CDR1 PRHDT, CDR2 FYEKMQ (reference sequence). CDR3 length: 15 amino acids. V gave up 4 bases and J gave up 4 bases; unmatched junction bases: 8. The CDR3 bases are TGTGCCAGCAGCTCCGAGGACAGGGCAGGCACTGAAGCTTTCTTT. It yields the protein CASSSEDRAGTEAFF.

The chain has TRBV21-1 and TRBJ1-1. TRBV21-1 counts as a pseudogene. The CDR3 covers 12 residues. Written as DNA, the CDR3 is TGTGCCAGCAGCAACCGTAACACTGAAGCTTTCTTT. Protein product: CASSNRNTEAFF.